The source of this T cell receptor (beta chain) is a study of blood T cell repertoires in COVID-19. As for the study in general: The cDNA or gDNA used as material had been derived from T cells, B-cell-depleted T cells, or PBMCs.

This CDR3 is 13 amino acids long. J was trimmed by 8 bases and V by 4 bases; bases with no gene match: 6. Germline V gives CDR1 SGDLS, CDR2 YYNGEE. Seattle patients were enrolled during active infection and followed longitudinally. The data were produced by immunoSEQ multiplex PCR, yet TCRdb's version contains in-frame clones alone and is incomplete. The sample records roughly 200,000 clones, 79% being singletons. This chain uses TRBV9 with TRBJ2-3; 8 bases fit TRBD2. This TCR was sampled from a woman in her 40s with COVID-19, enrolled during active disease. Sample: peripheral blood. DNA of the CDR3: TGTGCCAGCAGCCTCGGGGGGGAGGGTACGCAGTATTTT. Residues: CASSLGGEGTQYF.